The 31 T cell receptor beta chains reported below all come from one sample, sequenced in a study of preoperative IRX-2 immunotherapy in early breast cancer. Treatment meaning: preoperative locoregional IRX-2 cytokine immunotherapy. Clones were read by immunoSEQ multiplex PCR, and TCRdb kept only the in-frame ones, dropping some. The sample has over 25,000 clones, 75% to 90% seen once. The sample consisted of lymph node tissue, taken from a patient treated with IRX-2 immunotherapy. All receptors derive from a human donor with breast cancer.

The chain links TRBV19 to TRBJ1-1; perhaps TRBD1 as D (6 bases). Per the germline V gene, CDR1 is LNHDA and CDR2 is SQIVND (reference sequence). V lost 2 bases to trimming and J lost 4 bases, with 11 bases between them. The CDR3 runs 14 residues. DNA of the CDR3: TGTGCCAGTAGTATACTTACAGGGCCCACTGAAGCTTTCTTT. Its protein product is CASSILTGPTEAFF. Combining the CDR3 with reference TRBV19 and TRBJ1-1 gives the whole variable domain DGGITQSPKYLFRKEGQNVTLSCEQNLNHDAMYWYRQDPGQGLRLIYYSQIVNDFQKGDIAEGYSVSREKKESFPLTVTSAQKNPTAFYLCASSILTGPTEAFFGQGTRLTVV.

The CDR3 protein is CATSRELKGSYEQYF. The CDR3 nucleotides are TGTGCCACCAGCAGAGAGTTAAAGGGGAGCTACGAGCAGTACTTC. J is TRBJ2-7 and V is TRBV15, with D perhaps matching TRBD1 or TRBD2 (5 bases each). The CDR3 spans 15 residues. Germline V lookup: CDR1 LNHNV, CDR2 YYDKDF (reference sequence). V was pared by 0 bases and J by 3 bases, with 12 bases between.

The chain employs TRBV19 and TRBJ2-7; possible D gene TRBD2, 5 bases. The CDR3 has 13 residues. The ends were cut back, 5 bases at V and 3 bases at J, with 11 bases in the middle. The germline gives CDR1 LNHDA, CDR2 SQIVND (reference sequence). The CDR3 reads CASSAGVRYEQYF. In DNA, the CDR3 is TGTGCCAGTAGTGCCGGGGTCCGCTACGAGCAGTACTTC.

J is TRBJ1-4 and V is TRBV23-1, with 7 bases that match TRBD1. TRBV23-1 falls under the ORF class, with uncertain function. Trimming at V came to 6 bases and at J to 7 bases, leaving 17 bases not matched to a gene. CDR3 size: 17 residues. The DNA of the CDR3 is TGCGCCAGCAGCCAGTCGTGGGTAGGGGGCGCTTTTGAAAAACTGTTTTTT. This translates into CASSQSWVGGAFEKLFF.

This chain connects TRBV7-4 to TRBJ1-3; maybe TRBD1 (6 bases). CDR3 length equals 13 residues. CDR1 is SGHVT, CDR2 SQSDAQ, per germline. Trimming took 5 bases from V and 1 from J, leaving 6 bases between them. The CDR3 nucleotides are TGTGCCAGCAGCCAGGGGTCTGGAAACACCATATATTTT. As protein: CASSQGSGNTIYF. Combining the CDR3 with reference TRBV7-4 and TRBJ1-3 gives the whole variable domain GAGVSQSPRYKVAKRGRDVALRCDSISGHVTLYWYRQTLGQGSEVLTYSQSDAQRDKSGRPSGRFSAERPERSVSTLKIQRTEQGDSAVYLCASSQGSGNTIYFGEGSWLTVV.

This chain joins TRBV28 and TRBJ2-7; possibly TRBD2 for D (6 bases). The CDR3 length is 15 residues. Germline CDR1 MDHEN, CDR2 SYDVKM. The V end lost 6 bases, the J end lost 5 bases, and 20 bases lay between the germline ends. CDR3 sequence: CASRQIAEWPDEQYF. The CDR3 nucleotides are TGTGCCAGCAGGCAAATAGCGGAATGGCCCGACGAGCAGTACTTC.

V and J are TRBV19 and TRBJ1-2; no definite D call. This CDR3 has 15 residues. The V gene's germline CDR1 is LNHDA and CDR2 SQIVND (reference sequence). The V end was cut by 2 bases, the J end by 6 bases, with 16 bases between. The CDR3 loop reads CASSIRAETVDGYTF. CDR3 in DNA: TGTGCCAGTAGTATAAGGGCCGAAACGGTCGATGGCTACACCTTC.

V is TRBV19 and J is TRBJ2-3, with no clear D. Deletions cut 5 bases from V and 8 bases from J, with 14 bases between. CDR1 and CDR2 (germline): LNHDA, SQIVND (reference sequence). This CDR3 comprises 13 residues. CDR3 residues: CASSSVPLPTQYF. The DNA for the CDR3 is TGTGCCAGTAGTTCGGTCCCTCTCCCTACGCAGTATTTT.

The V call is TRBV11-3, the J call TRBJ1-1; D is possibly TRBD1 (5 bases). Trimming took 5 bases from V and 2 from J, leaving 18 bases between them. CDR3 length equals 16 residues. CDR1 is SGHNT and CDR2 is YENEEA in the germline V gene. CDR3 in amino acids: CASSQGLGRGNTEAFF. DNA of the CDR3: TGTGCCAGCAGCCAAGGGCTCGGGCGGGGCAACACTGAAGCTTTCTTT.

The chain uses TRBV25-1 and TRBJ2-7; D not resolved. Deletions cut 1 base from V and 3 bases from J, with 13 bases between. This CDR3 region has 15 residues. Per germline, CDR1 MGHDK and CDR2 SYGVNS. DNA of the CDR3: TGTGCCAGCAGTGAATTTTCAGTGGGGATCTACGAGCAGTACTTC. It translates to CASSEFSVGIYEQYF.

The chain has TRBV14 and TRBJ1-5; possibly TRBD1 for D (5 bases). This CDR3 has 15 residues. Between the trimmed V and J ends, which lost 4 bases and 9 bases, there was a span of 19 bases. The V gene's germline CDR1 is SGHDN and CDR2 FVKESK. CDR3 sequence (DNA): TGTGCCAGCAGCCCTCTCGGGGGGGTGACCCCGCCCCAGCATTTT. This sequence encodes CASSPLGGVTPPQHF.

This clone was seen once. The chain recombines TRBV30 with TRBJ2-5, with D perhaps matching TRBD1 or TRBD2 (6 bases each). There are 14 residues in the CDR3. CDR1 is GTSNPN, CDR2 SVGIG, per germline (reference sequence). Between the trimmed V and J ends, which lost 3 bases and 2 bases, there was a span of 13 bases. The CDR3 spells CAWRLRGVQETQYF. The CDR3 nucleotides read TGTGCCTGGAGGCTTAGGGGGGTACAAGAGACCCAGTACTTC.

The chain carries TRBV11-3 and TRBJ1-5, with D hard to call. This CDR3 region has 14 residues. The V gene lost 5 bases and the J gene lost 3 bases, with 11 bases spanning the gap. Germline values: CDR1 SGHNT, CDR2 YENEEA. The CDR3 here is CASSLSSANQPQHF. The CDR3, as DNA: TGTGCCAGCAGCCTAAGCTCAGCCAATCAGCCCCAGCATTTT.

The V call is TRBV19, the J call TRBJ1-2, with D maybe TRBD1 (6 bases). The CDR3 is 14 residues long. The germline CDR1 and CDR2 sequences are LNHDA and SQIVND (reference sequence). V lost 3 bases and J 1 base, leaving 9 bases between the germline ends. CDR3 amino acids: CASSIPTGNYGYTF. The CDR3 bases are TGTGCCAGTAGTATTCCGACAGGTAACTATGGCTACACCTTC.

V is TRBV19 and J is TRBJ1-3, with D unclear. Germline lookup yields CDR1 LNHDA and CDR2 SQIVND (reference sequence). The CDR3 contains 13 residues. Trimming removed 5 bases at V and 3 bases at J, with 8 bases between. The CDR3 DNA reads as TGTGCCAGTAGTCCGGACGGTGGAAACACCATATATTTT. Protein: CASSPDGGNTIYF.

The chain uses TRBV6-8 and TRBJ2-1; 7 bases are shared with TRBD2. Trimming cost V 7 bases and J 5 bases; bases outside gene matches: 5. Germline CDR1 is MNHGY and CDR2 is SAAAGT. The CDR3 totals 13 residues. CDR3 protein: CASTHGGNNEQFF. DNA for the CDR3: TGTGCCAGCACCCACGGGGGGAACAATGAGCAGTTCTTC.

The chain links TRBV29-1 to TRBJ2-3, with TRBD2 matching over 8 bases. The CDR3 contains 12 residues. The ends lost 8 bases at V and 6 bases at J; junction bases unmatched: 7. Germline values: CDR1 SQVTM, CDR2 ANQGSEA. As DNA, the CDR3 is TGCAGCCCCGGGACTAGGGGGGATACGCAGTATTTT. Residues: CSPGTRGDTQYF.

As to this clone: Compared with germline, one end of the junction differs, possibly owing to a read error. The chain recombines TRBV28 with TRBJ2-7; tentatively, D is TRBD2 (5 bases). CDR3 length: 13 residues. From germline, CDR1 is MDHEN and CDR2 SYDVKM. The CDR3 reads CASSFGGQRLPNF. CDR3 sequence (DNA): TGTGCCAGCAGTTTTGGCGGGCAACGGCTCCCCAACTTC.

This rearrangement joins TRBV19 to TRBJ1-5, with D uncertain. CDR3 length equals 14 residues. Deletions cut 3 bases from V and 3 bases from J, with 9 bases between. Germline V CDR1 and CDR2: LNHDA, SQIVND (reference sequence). This chain's CDR3 is CASSIRDLNQPQHF. DNA for the CDR3: TGTGCCAGTAGTATCCGCGACCTCAATCAGCCCCAGCATTTT.

J is TRBJ2-1 and V is TRBV15; 9 bases line up with TRBD1. Germline trimming cut 4 bases from V and 8 bases from J; bases unmatched to any gene: 9. CDR1 is LNHNV, CDR2 YYDKDF, per germline (reference sequence). The CDR3 has 15 residues. The CDR3 nucleotides are TGTGCCACCAGCACGGGGACAGGGATCCGACATGAGCAGTTCTTC. The encoded protein is CATSTGTGIRHEQFF.

This clone was observed a single time. This rearrangement joins TRBV7-6 to TRBJ1-1; 9 bases are a match to TRBD1. CDR1 and CDR2 (germline): SGHVS, FNYEAQ. V shed 4 bases, J shed 6 bases, and the junction held 12 bases outside the gene matches. The CDR3 extends over 16 amino acids. The CDR3 here is CASSSQQGAVDAEAFF. The CDR3, as DNA: TGTGCCAGCAGCTCCCAACAGGGGGCTGTTGATGCTGAAGCTTTCTTT.

This chain connects TRBV6-8 to TRBJ2-5, with 9 bases identical to TRBD2. Germline assignment: CDR1 MNHGY and CDR2 SAAAGT. The CDR3 covers 13 residues. Trimming at V came to 10 bases and at J to 4 bases, leaving 7 bases not matched to a gene. Here the CDR3 DNA reads TGTGCCATCAGGCGGGAGGGGATAGAGACCCAGTACTTC. It encodes CAIRREGIETQYF.

The V gene is TRBV6-8, the J gene TRBJ2-5; tentatively, D is TRBD1 or TRBD2 (5 bases each). Germline values: CDR1 MNHGY, CDR2 SAAAGT. This CDR3 has 13 amino acids. In DNA, the CDR3 is TGTGCTTCGGCGAGGGGCAACCAAGAGACCCAGTACTTC. Translating gives CASARGNQETQYF.

The gene calls are TRBV16 and TRBJ2-1; 14 bases line up with TRBD2. The germline V gene has CDR1 KGHSY and CDR2 FQNENV. The junction had 6 bases not matched to a gene; V was cut back by 6 bases and J by 8 bases. This CDR3 has 15 amino acids. CDR3: CASRRLAGGRDEQFF. The CDR3 DNA sequence: TGTGCCAGCAGGCGACTAGCGGGAGGGCGCGATGAGCAGTTCTTC. The variable domain in full, completed from reference TRBV16 and TRBJ2-1, reads GEEVAQTPKHLVRGEGQKAKLYCAPIKGHSYVFWYQQVLKNEFKFLISFQNENVFDETGMPKERFSAKCLPNSPCSLEIQATKLEDSAVYFCASRRLAGGRDEQFFGPGTRLTVL.

The rearrangement uses TRBV15 and TRBJ2-1; D is unresolved. Looked up from germline, CDR1 is LNHNV and CDR2 is YYDKDF (reference sequence). The V and J ends lost 3 bases and 10 bases respectively, with 19 bases between them. This CDR3 contains 15 residues. Here the CDR3 reads CATSRVWVGIGEQFF. The CDR3 coding sequence is TGTGCCACCAGCAGGGTGTGGGTGGGGATAGGAGAGCAGTTCTTC.

The V call is TRBV19, the J call TRBJ2-3, with D possibly called TRBD1 or TRBD2 (5 bases each). The CDR3 spans 14 residues. V was clipped by 1 base and J by 5 bases, with 10 bases between them. In germline, CDR1 is LNHDA, CDR2 SQIVND (reference sequence). Written as DNA, the CDR3 is TGTGCCAGTAGTATAGCTGGGGGTCGAGATACGCAGTATTTT. This codes for CASSIAGGRDTQYF.

This chain joins TRBV30 and TRBJ1-1; D is possibly TRBD1 (6 bases). Trimming took 0 bases from V and 10 from J, leaving 15 bases between them. The CDR3 consists of 13 residues. The V gene's germline CDR1 is GTSNPN and CDR2 SVGIG (reference sequence). Here the CDR3 reads CAWSVVSQGGAFF. CDR3 DNA sequence: TGTGCCTGGAGTGTGGTCTCACAGGGAGGAGCTTTCTTT.

This clone was observed a handful of times. This chain joins TRBV18 and TRBJ2-7, with TRBD1 matching 8 bases. J was trimmed by 3 bases and V by 5 bases; bases with no gene match: 9. The CDR3 contains 15 residues. Germline V gives CDR1 KGHSH, CDR2 LQKENI. CDR3 DNA sequence: TGTGCCAGCTCAAGCGAAGGGGACAGGAGCTACGAGCAGTACTTC. Its translation is CASSSEGDRSYEQYF.

The rearrangement links TRBV18 to TRBJ2-7; 8 bases fit TRBD2. V shed 0 bases and J 3 bases; nucleotides not matched to a gene: 7. The germline CDR1 and CDR2 sequences are KGHSH and LQKENI. The CDR3 length is 16 residues. The CDR3 region has the DNA TGTGCCAGCTCACCACCAACCGCGCGGGGGGTCTACGAGCAGTACTTC. The encoded protein is CASSPPTARGVYEQYF.

This clone showed up just once. The genes are TRBV18 and TRBJ1-4, with TRBD1 as a possible D gene (6 bases). The germline gives CDR1 KGHSH, CDR2 LQKENI. The CDR3 contains 15 residues. Trimming took 5 bases from V and 8 from J, leaving 18 bases between them. DNA of the CDR3: TGTGCCAGCTCAAGTGCCGGGACGGGGGGCGAAAAACTGTTTTTT. Translated: CASSSAGTGGEKLFF.

The count of this clone is one. The J gene is TRBJ1-6, the V gene TRBV5-1, with D unresolved. This CDR3 has 16 residues. The V end was cut by 0 bases, the J end by 8 bases, with 15 bases between. Germline CDR1 and CDR2: SGHRS and YFSETQ. CDR3 coding DNA: TGCGCCAGCAGCTTGGAAGGCAGCGTTCCGGATTCACCCCTCCACTTT. This translates into CASSLEGSVPDSPLHF. Looking up the rest from reference TRBV5-1 and TRBJ1-6 gives the full variable domain: KAGVTQTPRYLIKTRGQQVTLSCSPISGHRSVSWYQQTPGQGLQFLFEYFSETQRNKGNFPGRFSGRQFSNSRSEMNVSTLELGDSALYLCASSLEGSVPDSPLHFGNGTRLTVT.